What follows are 19 T cell receptor beta chains derived from one specimen sequenced in a study of T cells in Graves' hyperthyroidism and ophthalmopathy. Amplified TCR beta CDR3 regions came from RNA transcripts. The HTBI set primed first-round TCR CDR3 RT-PCR. TCRdb re-analysed the multiplex PCR reads in MiXCR, keeping a single row per CDR3 protein. The table shows some 300,000 distinct CDR3 sequences, with about an eighth occurring only once. The sequenced sample was blood. The receptor set was obtained from a woman aged 30 to 39 with Graves' hyperthyroidism that later progressed to Graves' ophthalmopathy.

This clonotype came up many times. The chain recombines TRBV5-1 with TRBJ2-3; D is possibly TRBD2 (6 bases). The V and J ends lost 6 bases and 2 bases respectively, with 16 bases between them. The CDR3 is 15 residues long. Germline loops: CDR1 SGHRS, CDR2 YFSETQ. The CDR3 DNA sequence: TGCGCCAGCACCCCTGGGCGGGATGTCACAGATACGCAGTATTTT. Residues: CASTPGRDVTDTQYF.

This clonotype was observed many times. The V and J genes are TRBV5-1 and TRBJ2-7; possibly TRBD1 for D (6 bases). With 5 bases removed from V and 1 base from J, the gap between germline ends came to 13 bases. The CDR3 contains 14 residues. Germline V gene lookup returns CDR1 SGHRS and CDR2 YFSETQ. CDR3 amino acids: CASSSETGSYEQYF. Here the CDR3 DNA reads TGCGCCAGCAGTTCAGAGACAGGTTCCTACGAGCAGTACTTC.

This clonotype was recorded many times. At one of its ends the junction is not consistent with the germline gene, which may arise from a read error. The chain combines TRBV10-3 with TRBJ1-1, with D unclear. This CDR3 spans 12 amino acids. Germline V gene lookup returns CDR1 ENHRY and CDR2 SYGVKD. CDR3 region: CAISERDTEAFF. In nucleotides, the CDR3 is TGTGCCATCAGTGAGCGTGACACGGAAGCTTTCTTT.

This sequence joins TRBV2 and TRBJ2-3; 16 nucleotides agree with TRBD2. CDR3 length equals 16 residues. The V gene's germline CDR1 is SNHLY and CDR2 FYNNEI. Unmatched junction bases numbered 4, after V lost 6 bases and J lost 4 bases. CDR3 sequence: CASRGTSGRGADTQYF. CDR3 DNA: TGTGCCAGCAGGGGGACTAGCGGGAGGGGCGCAGATACGCAGTATTTT.

Many counts were recorded for this clonotype. The chain recombines TRBV5-1 with TRBJ2-7; 9 bases match TRBD2. V lost 4 bases and J lost 5; bases outside the gene matches: 19. Germline V CDR1 and CDR2: SGHRS, YFSETQ. CDR3 length equals 18 residues. CDR3 region: CASSHAQMAGGISDEQYF. CDR3 nucleotide sequence: TGCGCCAGCAGCCACGCTCAAATGGCGGGAGGGATTTCCGACGAGCAGTACTTC. Using reference TRBV5-1 and TRBJ2-7 for the parts outside the CDR3, the full variable domain is KAGVTQTPRYLIKTRGQQVTLSCSPISGHRSVSWYQQTPGQGLQFLFEYFSETQRNKGNFPGRFSGRQFSNSRSEMNVSTLELGDSALYLCASSHAQMAGGISDEQYFGPGTRLTVT.

This clonotype was seen repeatedly, ten times or more. This CDR3 reads CASSYGTGLVSQYF. Written as DNA, the CDR3 is TGTGCCAGCAGCTACGGGACAGGGTTGGTTTCTCAGTATTTT. The chain combines TRBV11-2 with TRBJ2-3; TRBD1 matches at 9 bases. Germline CDR1 is SGHAT and CDR2 is FQNNGV. Germline trimming cut 4 bases from V and 12 bases from J; bases unmatched to any gene: 11. This CDR3 comprises 14 residues.

This clonotype was found many times. One base away lies a much larger clone, so this may be a sequencing read error. The chain employs TRBV27 and TRBJ2-7; 8 nucleotides line up with TRBD1. The CDR3 extends over 14 amino acids. V trimming: 6 bases; J trimming: 7 bases; junction bases outside the gene matches: 11. CDR1 and CDR2 (germline): MNHEY, SMNVEV (reference sequence). The CDR3 coding sequence is TGTGCCAGCAGCCACCCGGACAGGGTATGGGAGCAGTACTTC. Protein product: CASSHPDRVWEQYF.

This clonotype has a count of ten or more. The chain is built from TRBV6-1 and TRBJ2-2; D call uncertain. CDR1 is MNHNS and CDR2 is SASEGT in the germline V gene. Trimming shortened V by 2 bases and J by 5 bases, and 15 bases separated the two germline ends. The CDR3 is 16 amino acids. The CDR3 DNA sequence: TGTGCCAGCAGTGAATTAGGGCAGGCGGAAACCGGGGAGCTGTTTTTT. Translation gives CASSELGQAETGELFF.

This clonotype was observed at least ten times. The CDR3 region has the DNA TGCAGTGCTCGTTATCTCGGGGGTAGCACAGATACGCAGTATTTT. Protein product: CSARYLGGSTDTQYF. V is TRBV20-1 and J is TRBJ2-3; tentatively, D is TRBD2 (6 bases). Trimming took off 5 bases at V and 0 bases at J, with 15 bases between the two ends. CDR3 length: 15 amino acids. In germline, CDR1 is DFQATT, CDR2 SNEGSKA (reference sequence).

This clonotype was counted ten times or more. The chain is built from TRBV2 and TRBJ2-1, with 11 bases identical to TRBD2. The CDR3 loop spans 15 amino acids. Germline V gene lookup returns CDR1 SNHLY and CDR2 FYNNEI. V lost 5 bases and J lost 4; bases outside the gene matches: 4. DNA for the CDR3: TGTGCCAGCAGTATGGGACTAGCGGTATACAATGAGCAGTTCTTC. Translation: CASSMGLAVYNEQFF.

This clonotype has a count of ten or more. The chain combines TRBV12-3 or TRBV12-4 with TRBJ2-5; D possibly corresponds to TRBD2 (6 bases). The CDR3 contains 13 residues. The V and J ends lost 2 bases and 5 bases respectively, with 9 bases between them. CDR3 sequence (DNA): TGTGCCAGCAGTTTATGGAGGGTCGAGACCCAGTACTTC. Amino acid sequence: CASSLWRVETQYF.

This clonotype was detected a few times. The gene calls are TRBV2 and TRBJ2-4; D is unresolved. This CDR3 has 15 residues. Trimming removed 7 bases at V and 0 bases at J, with 13 bases between. CDR1 SNHLY and CDR2 FYNNEI come from the germline V gene. The CDR3 is CASKGAFLAKNIQYF. CDR3 in DNA: TGTGCCAGCAAAGGAGCGTTCCTAGCCAAAAACATTCAGTACTTC.

The rearrangement uses TRBV29-1 and TRBJ2-7, with 7 bases identical to TRBD2. Losses at the gene ends were 0 bases for V and 0 bases for J; bases not matched to a gene: 2. Germline CDR1 is SQVTM and CDR2 is ANQGSEA. This CDR3 has 14 amino acids. The CDR3 loop reads CSVEDSSGSYEQYF. Here the CDR3 DNA reads TGCAGCGTTGAAGATTCTAGCGGCTCCTACGAGCAGTACTTC.

This clonotype was counted ten times or more. The chain has TRBV2 and TRBJ2-7; 9 bases are a match to TRBD1. CDR1 is SNHLY, CDR2 FYNNEI, per germline. The CDR3 consists of 16 residues. V was clipped by 3 bases and J by 3 bases; unmatched bases: 9. CDR3 amino acids: CASSDDSGTGSYEQYF. CDR3 DNA sequence: TGTGCCAGCAGTGACGATTCCGGGACAGGGAGCTACGAGCAGTACTTC.

This chain uses TRBV5-4 with TRBJ2-1; D unresolved. There are 13 residues in the CDR3. V gave up 3 bases and J gave up 8 bases, with 12 bases separating them. Germline CDR1 and CDR2: SGHNT and YYREEE (reference sequence). CDR3 region: CASSSGLVDEQFF. DNA for the CDR3: TGTGCCAGCAGCTCCGGTCTGGTCGATGAGCAGTTCTTC.

This clonotype was counted ten times or more. The rearrangement joins TRBV6-5 to TRBJ2-1; TRBD2 might be the D (6 bases). Germline-derived CDR1 and CDR2 are MNHEY and SVGAGI. V was cut by 2 bases and J by 7 bases, with 12 bases left in between. This CDR3 contains 14 residues. Here the CDR3 DNA reads TGTGCCAGCAGTTACGGCGGGAAGGGAAATGAGCAGTTCTTC. It codes for CASSYGGKGNEQFF.

This clonotype has a count of ten or more. V gene TRBV7-4 combines with J gene TRBJ2-3; tentative D call: TRBD2 (7 bases). CDR1 and CDR2 (germline): SGHVT, SQSDAQ. Trimming took 8 bases from V and 3 from J, leaving 12 bases between them. This CDR3 has 13 residues. CDR3 in DNA: TGTGCCAGCGGGAGGGGGTGGACAGATACGCAGTATTTT. Translation: CASGRGWTDTQYF.

This clonotype was found many times. Written as DNA, the CDR3 is TGTGCCTGCGCAGGGATCTATAGCAATCAGCCCCAGCATTTT. Translated, it gives CACAGIYSNQPQHF. V gene TRBV30 combines with J gene TRBJ1-5; the D gene is possibly TRBD1 (5 bases). The CDR3 has 14 residues. The germline V and J ends were trimmed by 6 bases and 0 bases, with 12 bases remaining between them. CDR1 is GTSNPN and CDR2 is SVGIG in the germline V gene (reference sequence).

The rearrangement uses TRBV28 and TRBJ1-4, with D maybe TRBD1 (5 bases). CDR1 is MDHEN, CDR2 SYDVKM, per germline. Trimming cost V 3 bases and J 7 bases, with 12 bases left between them. CDR3 length: 14 residues. The CDR3 bases are TGTGCCAGCAGTTTGGGGCGGTGGGTTGAAAAACTGTTTTTT. Its protein is CASSLGRWVEKLFF.